Presented here are 16 T cell receptor beta chains from one specimen sequenced in a study of shared clonotypes between healthy human individuals. Sequencing was performed with immunoSEQ multiplex PCR; in TCRdb, only in-frame clones are kept and a portion is missing. The sample shows approximately 740,000 clones, approximately 92% of them seen only once. It was CD45RO-negative cells, positively selected for CCR7, that made up naive CD8 cells, with terminally differentiated effector memory CD45RA+ cells excluded. Sequenced material: naive CD8+ T cells sorted from blood. The receptor set was obtained from a man aged 30 to 45 in good health.

This clone appeared a single time. The gene calls are TRBV9 and TRBJ2-7, with TRBD2 identical over 9 bases. In germline, CDR1 is SGDLS, CDR2 YYNGEE. The length of the CDR3 is 15 residues. Losses at the gene ends were 2 bases for V and 5 bases for J; bases not matched to a gene: 8. In DNA form, the CDR3 reads TGTGCCAGCAGCGTTTATAGCGGGAGCCCCCACGAGCAGTACTTC. Translation gives CASSVYSGSPHEQYF.

The V call is TRBV15, the J call TRBJ2-7; D is unclear. The V and J ends lost 4 bases and 5 bases respectively, with 9 bases between them. The CDR3 has 12 amino acids. Germline CDR1 and CDR2: LNHNV and YYDKDF (reference sequence). As DNA, the CDR3 is TGTGCCACCAGCACTCGACACCACGAGCAGTACTTC. It translates to CATSTRHHEQYF.

This clone was observed a handful of times. The chain uses TRBV11-2 and TRBJ2-1, with 7 bases aligning to TRBD2. Losses at the gene ends were 1 base for V and 10 bases for J; bases not matched to a gene: 4. Germline CDR1 reads SGHAT; CDR2 reads FQNNGV. CDR3 size: 13 residues. The CDR3 loop reads CASSLASGREQFF. CDR3 nucleotides: TGTGCCAGCAGCTTAGCTAGCGGTAGGGAGCAGTTCTTC.

The genes are TRBV29-1 and TRBJ2-2; D call uncertain. V was clipped by 7 bases and J by 0 bases, with 15 bases between them. This CDR3 is 15 amino acids long. The germline V gene has CDR1 SQVTM and CDR2 ANQGSEA. As DNA, the CDR3 is TGCAGCGCCGCGACTGGACGACCGAACACCGGGGAGCTGTTTTTT. It specifies CSAATGRPNTGELFF.

This chain joins TRBV25-1 and TRBJ1-4; 12 nucleotides agree with TRBD1. Germline lookup yields CDR1 MGHDK and CDR2 SYGVNS. The CDR3 contains 17 residues. The ends lost 4 bases at V and 1 base at J; junction bases unmatched: 4. The CDR3 loop is CASSVRDRGRTNEKLFF. The CDR3 nucleotides are TGTGCCAGCAGTGTCCGGGACAGGGGGCGAACTAATGAAAAACTGTTTTTT.

The CDR3 region has the DNA TGTGCCACCAGCAGAGAATCGTCTGGAGCTAGAGAAGTAGGGGAAAAACTGTTTTTT. This codes for CATSRESSGAREVGEKLFF. J is TRBJ1-4 and V is TRBV15; D is undetermined. From germline, CDR1 is LNHNV and CDR2 YYDKDF (reference sequence). This CDR3 has 19 residues. Trimming shortened V by 0 bases and J by 8 bases, and 25 bases separated the two germline ends. The whole variable domain, remainder taken from reference TRBV15 and TRBJ1-4, is DAMVIQNPRYQVTQFGKPVTLSCSQTLNHNVMYWYQQKSSQAPKLLFHYYDKDFNNEADTPDNFQSRRPNTSFCFLDIRSPGLGDTAMYLCATSRESSGAREVGEKLFFGSGTQLSVL.

For the CDR3, the DNA is TGTGCCAGCAGATTCGTCGACAGTAGCAATCAGCCCCAGCATTTT. Translating gives CASRFVDSSNQPQHF. The rearrangement uses TRBV28 and TRBJ1-5; D might be TRBD1 (5 bases). The CDR3 is 15 amino acids. Trimming stripped 6 bases from V and 0 bases from J, with 12 bases between. Per germline, CDR1 MDHEN and CDR2 SYDVKM.

This clone was seen just once. The chain employs TRBV11-2 and TRBJ2-1; D unclear. The germline V gene has CDR1 SGHAT and CDR2 FQNNGV. The CDR3 is 14 amino acids. V shed 5 bases and J shed 5 bases, with 13 bases lying between them. CDR3 nucleotide sequence: TGTGCCAGCAGCCCGCGTCAGGTGGACAATGAGCAGTTCTTC. Translation gives CASSPRQVDNEQFF.

CDR3 DNA: TGTGCCAGCAGCTTAGATAGGCCAGACTCCTACGAGCAGTACTTC. Translated: CASSLDRPDSYEQYF. The chain couples TRBV11-2 to TRBJ2-7; the D is unclear. This CDR3 is built from 15 residues. Trimming left V 0 bases short and J 0 bases short, with 9 bases between. Germline V gene data show CDR1 as SGHAT and CDR2 as FQNNGV.

V gene TRBV7-2 combines with J gene TRBJ2-3, with a possible D match to TRBD1 (5 bases). The CDR3 loop spans 15 amino acids. Germline CDR1 reads SGHTA; CDR2 reads FQGNSA. V shed 4 bases and J shed 1 base, with 12 bases lying between them. The CDR3 loop reads CASSWGRAGTDTQYF. The CDR3 bases are TGTGCCAGCAGCTGGGGCCGGGCGGGCACAGATACGCAGTATTTT.

The V call is TRBV7-8, the J call TRBJ2-1, with TRBD2 matching 15 bases. CDR1 and CDR2 (germline): SGHVS, FQNEAQ. The CDR3 totals 16 residues. Trimming cost V 2 bases and J 8 bases; bases outside gene matches: 4. The CDR3 reads CASSLRGLAGGYEQFF. CDR3 DNA sequence: TGTGCCAGCAGCTTAAGGGGACTAGCGGGAGGTTATGAGCAGTTCTTC.

V and J are TRBV10-1 and TRBJ1-1; no reliable D call. V was clipped by 3 bases and J by 4 bases, with 12 bases between them. The germline V gene has CDR1 WNHNN and CDR2 SYGVQD (reference sequence). The CDR3 length is 14 residues. The CDR3 protein is CASSDTRVGTEAFF. The CDR3 DNA reads as TGCGCCAGCAGTGACACACGGGTGGGCACTGAAGCTTTCTTT.

The chain employs TRBV16 and TRBJ1-2; D unclear. This CDR3 has 16 residues. CDR1 KGHSY and CDR2 FQNENV come from the germline V gene. Trimming removed 0 bases from V and 4 bases from J, with 15 bases in between. CDR3 loop: CASSQSSLQGSYGYTF. The CDR3 region has the DNA TGTGCCAGCAGCCAATCTTCCCTACAAGGATCCTATGGCTACACCTTC.

This sequence joins TRBV5-6 and TRBJ2-7; D remains unclear. The CDR3 length is 15 residues. V was clipped by 0 bases and J by 1 base, with 11 bases between them. From germline, CDR1 is SGHDT and CDR2 YYEEEE. CDR3 protein: CASSLGQRSSYEQYF. The CDR3 DNA follows: TGTGCCAGCAGCTTGGGGCAGAGAAGTTCCTACGAGCAGTACTTC.

The J gene is TRBJ2-2, the V gene TRBV9; 14 bases align to TRBD2. Per the germline V gene, CDR1 is SGDLS and CDR2 is YYNGEE. The CDR3 covers 16 residues. V was clipped by 3 bases and J by 6 bases; unmatched bases: 4. The CDR3 DNA sequence: TGTGCCAGCAGCGCCGGGACTAGCGGGAGATCCGGGGAGCTGTTTTTT. Amino acid sequence: CASSAGTSGRSGELFF.

On this clone itself: The sample has other DNA sequences that encode this CDR3 too. The DNA for the CDR3 is TGTGCCAGCCGAGGCAGGTACGAGCAGTACTTC. This translates into CASRGRYEQYF. The chain employs TRBV2 and TRBJ2-7; D is undetermined. Germline-derived CDR1 and CDR2 are SNHLY and FYNNEI. Trimming took 8 bases from V and 4 from J, leaving 9 bases between them. CDR3 size: 11 residues.